These 9 T cell receptor beta chains share one sample of origin, sequenced in a study of blood T cell repertoires in COVID-19. Data came from immunoSEQ multiplex PCR; TCRdb stores just in-frame clones and leaves some out. This sample has tens of thousands of clones, with roughly two thirds found just once. Material for sequencing was PBMCs or T cells enriched from blood (not recorded which). The receptors originated from a woman aged 60-70 years who had been exposed to COVID-19.

The chain uses TRBV5-6 and TRBJ1-1; 7 bases are a match to TRBD1. The CDR3 sequence is 14 residues long. V lost 7 bases, J lost 3 bases, and 9 bases stayed unmatched. CDR1 SGHDT and CDR2 YYEEEE come from the germline V gene. CDR3 sequence: CASSPIRGDTEAFF. The CDR3 nucleotides read TGTGCCAGCTCTCCGATCAGGGGGGACACTGAAGCTTTCTTT.

The V and J genes are TRBV3-1 (or the pseudogene TRBV3-2) and TRBJ1-6; 9 nucleotides agree with TRBD1. Per the germline V gene, CDR1 is LGHDT and CDR2 is YNNKEL (reference sequence). The CDR3 extends over 16 amino acids. J lost 6 bases, V lost 2 bases, and 5 bases had no gene match. The CDR3 DNA follows: TGTGCCAGCAGCCAAACAGGGGGCGGAGGTAATTCACCCCTCCACTTT. Its translation: CASSQTGGGGNSPLHF.

This clone was found a few times. At the DNA level, this CDR3 is encoded by other sequences in the same sample as well. This chain uses TRBV2 with TRBJ1-5, with 7 bases that match TRBD1. CDR3 length: 15 amino acids. The germline CDR1 and CDR2 sequences are SNHLY and FYNNEI. J lost 7 bases, V lost 4 bases, and 10 bases had no gene match. CDR3 coding DNA: TGTGCCAGCAGTGTGGACAGGATTCTTGGGCAGCCCCAGCATTTT. Translation: CASSVDRILGQPQHF.

The CDR3: CASSIRGREAFF. The CDR3 nucleotides are TGTGCCAGCAGTATCAGGGGGCGGGAGGCTTTCTTT. This chain uses TRBV28 with TRBJ1-1, with 8 positions matching TRBD1. The ends lost 5 bases at V and 11 bases at J; junction bases unmatched: 7. Germline V CDR1 and CDR2: MDHEN, SYDVKM. The CDR3 spans 12 residues.

The V gene is TRBV11-3, the J gene TRBJ2-5, with 14 bases that match TRBD2. The CDR3 covers 16 residues. Unmatched junction bases numbered 5, after V lost 4 bases and J lost 4 bases. The germline CDR1 and CDR2 sequences are SGHNT and YENEEA. The CDR3 coding sequence is TGTGCCAGCAGCTCCGGGACTAGCGGGGGAGGAGAGACCCAGTACTTC. This codes for CASSSGTSGGGETQYF.

The rearrangement uses TRBV5-1 and TRBJ1-6, with 9 nucleotides matching TRBD1. The CDR3 is 14 amino acids. The germline V gene encodes CDR1 SGHRS and CDR2 YFSETQ. J lost 10 bases, V lost 4 bases, and 6 bases had no gene match. For the CDR3, the DNA is TGCGCCAGCAGCCCAACAGGGGGCAGATCACCCCTCCACTTT. Residues: CASSPTGGRSPLHF.

The gene calls are TRBV5-4 and TRBJ1-2; D is undetermined. V was cut by 3 bases and J by 7 bases, with 13 bases left in between. In germline, CDR1 is SGHNT, CDR2 YYREEE (reference sequence). The CDR3 contains 13 residues. The chain's CDR3 is CASSSLGGSGYTF. The DNA for the CDR3 is TGTGCCAGCAGCTCCTTAGGAGGGAGTGGCTACACCTTC.

The chain is built from TRBV19 and TRBJ2-1; 7 nucleotides match TRBD1. The germline V gene has CDR1 LNHDA and CDR2 SQIVND (reference sequence). CDR3 length: 15 amino acids. Trimming removed 5 bases from V and 3 bases from J; junction bases left unmatched: 7. The CDR3: CASSPPTGRYNEQFF. Here the CDR3 DNA reads TGTGCCAGTAGTCCGCCGACAGGGCGCTACAATGAGCAGTTCTTC.

V usage is TRBV6-5 and J usage is TRBJ1-6, with 10 nucleotides matching TRBD1. The CDR3 has 15 amino acids. V gave up 6 bases and J gave up 7 bases; unmatched junction bases: 6. The germline gives CDR1 MNHEY, CDR2 SVGAGI. The DNA for the CDR3 is TGTGCCAGCAGGGCCGGACAGGGGGAGAATTCACCCCTCCACTTT. Protein sequence: CASRAGQGENSPLHF.